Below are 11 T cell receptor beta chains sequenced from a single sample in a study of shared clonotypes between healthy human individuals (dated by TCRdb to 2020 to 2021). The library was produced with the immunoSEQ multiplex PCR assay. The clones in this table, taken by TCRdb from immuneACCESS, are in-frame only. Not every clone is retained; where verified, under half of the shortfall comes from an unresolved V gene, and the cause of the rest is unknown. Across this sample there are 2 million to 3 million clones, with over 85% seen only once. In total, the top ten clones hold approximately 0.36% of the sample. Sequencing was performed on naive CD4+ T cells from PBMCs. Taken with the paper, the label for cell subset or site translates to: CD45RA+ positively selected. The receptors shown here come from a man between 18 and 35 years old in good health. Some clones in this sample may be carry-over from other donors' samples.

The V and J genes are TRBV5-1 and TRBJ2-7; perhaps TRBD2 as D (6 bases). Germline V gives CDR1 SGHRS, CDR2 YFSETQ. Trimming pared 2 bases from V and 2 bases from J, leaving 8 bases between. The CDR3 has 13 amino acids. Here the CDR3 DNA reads TGCGCCAGCAGCTTTAGCGGACCCTACGAGCAGTACTTC. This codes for CASSFSGPYEQYF.

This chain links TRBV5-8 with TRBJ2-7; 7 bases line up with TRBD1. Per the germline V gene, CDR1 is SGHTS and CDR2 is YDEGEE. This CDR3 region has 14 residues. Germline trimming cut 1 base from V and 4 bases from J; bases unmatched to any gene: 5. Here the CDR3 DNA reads TGTGCCAGCAGCTTGCGGACAGGCCCATACGAGCAGTACTTC. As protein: CASSLRTGPYEQYF.

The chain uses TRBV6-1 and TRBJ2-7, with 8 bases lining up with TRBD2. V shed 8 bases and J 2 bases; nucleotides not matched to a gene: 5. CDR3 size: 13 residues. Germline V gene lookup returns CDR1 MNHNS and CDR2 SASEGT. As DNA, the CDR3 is TGTGCCAGCCTTCCGGGGGGGACCTACGAGCAGTACTTC. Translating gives CASLPGGTYEQYF.

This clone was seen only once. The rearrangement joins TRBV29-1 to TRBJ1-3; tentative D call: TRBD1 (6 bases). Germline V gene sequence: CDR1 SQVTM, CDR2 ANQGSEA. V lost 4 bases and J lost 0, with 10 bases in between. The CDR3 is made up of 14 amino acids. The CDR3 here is CSVGQANSGNTIYF. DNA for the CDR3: TGCAGCGTTGGACAGGCGAACTCTGGAAACACCATATATTTT.

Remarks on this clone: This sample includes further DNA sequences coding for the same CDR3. The CDR3 is CASSPGTYTGELFF. DNA of the CDR3: TGTGCCAGCTCACCCGGGACATACACCGGGGAGCTGTTTTTT. V gene TRBV18 combines with J gene TRBJ2-2, with a weak D call TRBD1 (6 bases). CDR1 is KGHSH, CDR2 LQKENI, per germline. The CDR3 is 14 amino acids. V shed 3 bases and J shed 3 bases, with 8 bases lying between them.

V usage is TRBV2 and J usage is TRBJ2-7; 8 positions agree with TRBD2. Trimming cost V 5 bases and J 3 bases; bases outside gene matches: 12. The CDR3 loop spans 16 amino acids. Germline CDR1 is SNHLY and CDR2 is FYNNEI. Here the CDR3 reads CASSHDPKRELYEQYF. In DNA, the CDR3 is TGTGCCAGCAGTCATGACCCTAAGCGGGAGCTCTACGAGCAGTACTTC.

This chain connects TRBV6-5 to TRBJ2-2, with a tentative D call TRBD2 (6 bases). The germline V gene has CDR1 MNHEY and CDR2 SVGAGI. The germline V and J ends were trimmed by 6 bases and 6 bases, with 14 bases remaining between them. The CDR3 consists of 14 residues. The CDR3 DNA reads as TGTGCCAGCAGACCCACGGGGGACTCCGGGGAGCTGTTTTTT. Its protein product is CASRPTGDSGELFF.

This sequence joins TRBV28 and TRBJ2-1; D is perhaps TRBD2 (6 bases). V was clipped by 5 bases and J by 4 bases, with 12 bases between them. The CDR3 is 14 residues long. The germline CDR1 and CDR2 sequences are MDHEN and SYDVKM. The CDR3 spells CASSSPAGYNEQFF. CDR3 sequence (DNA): TGTGCCAGCAGTAGCCCGGCGGGGTACAATGAGCAGTTCTTC.

CDR3 in DNA: TGTGCCAGCAGTTTGACAGCAGGGTATCGGGAGCAGTACTTC. This codes for CASSLTAGYREQYF. V gene TRBV28 combines with J gene TRBJ2-7; possibly TRBD1 for D (5 bases). In germline, CDR1 is MDHEN, CDR2 SYDVKM. V was shortened by 3 bases and J by 7 bases, with 16 bases between the two germline ends. This CDR3 is 14 amino acids long.

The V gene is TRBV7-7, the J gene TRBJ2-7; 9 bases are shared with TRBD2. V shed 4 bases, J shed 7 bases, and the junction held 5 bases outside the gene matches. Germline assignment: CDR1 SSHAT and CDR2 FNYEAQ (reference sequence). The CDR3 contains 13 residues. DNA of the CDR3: TGTGCCAGCAGCTCGGGACTAGCCGAAGAGCAGTACTTC. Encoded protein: CASSSGLAEEQYF.

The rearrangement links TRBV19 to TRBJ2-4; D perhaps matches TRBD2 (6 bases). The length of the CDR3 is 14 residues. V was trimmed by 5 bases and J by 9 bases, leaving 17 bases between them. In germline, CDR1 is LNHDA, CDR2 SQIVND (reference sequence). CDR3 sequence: CASSVRGGGGIQYF. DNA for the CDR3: TGTGCCAGTAGTGTGCGGGGTGGTGGGGGCATTCAGTACTTC.